Listed below are T cell receptor beta chains from one sample, sequenced in a study of blood T cell repertoires in COVID-19. Assay: immunoSEQ multiplex PCR; the TCRdb copy retains only in-frame clones and omits some. The sample shows over 200,000 clones, 83% of them seen only once. Sequencing was done on a sample of peripheral blood. The receptors shown here come from a woman aged 25 to 39 with COVID-19, enrolled during active disease. Each CDR3 is given with its conserved first and last residue. D genes are given only for firm matches. The size field is filled for only some rows; it gives once, few, many or a size class.

v_call	d_call	cdr3_length	j_call	clone_size	cdr3_aa	cdr3_nt
TRBV19	TRBD1	15	TRBJ2-2	NA	CASSSRTGNTGELFF	TGTGCCAGTAGTTCAAGGACAGGGAACACCGGGGAGCTGTTTTTT
TRBV7-2	TRBD1	15	TRBJ1-2	NA	CASSAGTGGRGGYTF	TGTGCCAGCAGCGCGGGGACAGGGGGCCGTGGTGGCTACACCTTC
TRBV21-1	NA	16	TRBJ2-3	NA	CASALFAGLLPDTQYF	TGTGCCAGCGCCTTGTTTGCAGGCCTGCTCCCAGATACGCAGTATTTT
TRBV6-2/TRBV6-3	TRBD1	14	TRBJ1-2	NA	CASSRGQGDYGYTF	TGTGCCAGCAGTCGGGGACAGGGTGATTATGGCTACACCTTC
TRBV14	TRBD2	16	TRBJ2-5	NA	CASSPLAGDSQETQYF	TGTGCCAGCAGCCCCCTGGCGGGGGACTCACAAGAGACCCAGTACTTC
TRBV2	TRBD2	17	TRBJ2-1	NA	CALVPLASGRSYNEQFF	TGTGCCTTAGTGCCCCTAGCTAGCGGGAGATCCTACAATGAGCAGTTCTTC
TRBV7-6	NA	14	TRBJ2-5	once	CASSLAPQVETQYF	TGTGCCAGCAGCTTGGCCCCGCAAGTGGAGACCCAGTACTTC
TRBV19	TRBD1	19	TRBJ1-5	NA	CASSIFPWVGTGLNQPQHF	TGTGCCAGTAGTATCTTCCCATGGGTCGGGACAGGCCTCAATCAGCCCCAGCATTTT
TRBV15	NA	15	TRBJ1-2	few	CATSRDAGRNYGYTF	TGTGCCACCAGCAGAGATGCGGGTCGGAACTATGGCTACACCTTC
TRBV11-2	NA	13	TRBJ1-2	NA	CASSPQGSYGYTF	TGTGCCAGCAGCCCCCAGGGCTCCTATGGCTACACCTTC
TRBV5-4	TRBD1	15	TRBJ1-2	few	CASSSSGGASYGYTF	TGTGCCAGCAGCTCCTCAGGGGGCGCCAGCTATGGCTACACCTTC
TRBV4-1	NA	16	TRBJ1-1	once	CASRQATGGANTEAFF	TGCGCCAGCAGGCAAGCTACAGGCGGCGCGAACACTGAAGCTTTCTTT
TRBV4-3	TRBD1	20	TRBJ2-7	NA	CASSPQPRTGGTEPSYEQYF	TGCGCCAGCAGCCCCCAACCGCGGACAGGGGGGACGGAACCCTCCTACGAGCAGTACTTC
TRBV6-5	TRBD2	15	TRBJ2-3	NA	CASKFTSGRVDTQYF	TGTGCCAGCAAGTTCACTAGCGGGAGGGTAGATACGCAGTATTTT
TRBV7-2	NA	19	TRBJ2-4	NA	CASSLFQSTRRSAKNIQYF	TGTGCCAGCAGCTTATTCCAATCCACTAGAAGATCCGCCAAAAACATTCAGTACTTC
TRBV7-2	NA	14	TRBJ1-2	NA	CASSLAQGNYGYTF	TGTGCCAGCAGCTTAGCGCAGGGGAACTATGGCTACACCTTC
TRBV30	TRBD1	12	TRBJ1-1	NA	CAWIEDRVKAFF	TGTGCCTGGATAGAGGACAGGGTAAAAGCTTTCTTT
TRBV4-1	TRBD1	15	TRBJ2-3	few	CASRDRGHGTDTQYF	TGCGCCAGCAGGGACAGGGGCCACGGAACAGATACGCAGTATTTT
TRBV7-2	NA	17	TRBJ1-2	NA	CASSLDLWAAPSYGYTF	TGTGCCAGCAGCTTAGATCTCTGGGCAGCTCCAAGCTATGGCTACACCTTC
TRBV14	TRBD1	18	TRBJ2-6	many	CASSQRIQGISGANVLTF	TGTGCCAGCAGCCAGAGGATACAGGGGATCTCTGGGGCCAACGTCCTGACTTTC
TRBV7-8	TRBD2	14	TRBJ2-3	NA	CASGLAEGADTQYF	TGTGCCAGCGGACTAGCGGAAGGCGCAGATACGCAGTATTTT
TRBV3-1/TRBV3-2	NA	13	TRBJ2-3	NA	CASSQTTSDTQYF	TGTGCCAGCAGCCAGACTACCTCAGATACGCAGTATTTT
TRBV19	NA	15	TRBJ1-1	NA	CASTAFDRPNTEAFF	TGTGCCAGTACCGCCTTCGACAGGCCGAACACTGAAGCTTTCTTT
TRBV9	TRBD1	16	TRBJ1-1	once	CASSATGTGISTEAFF	TGTGCCAGCAGTGCCACCGGGACAGGGATTAGTACTGAAGCTTTCTTT
TRBV7-2	NA	16	TRBJ1-2	NA	CASSLHSSLETYGYTF	TGTGCCAGCAGCTTACATTCTTCGTTGGAGACCTATGGCTACACCTTC
TRBV6-2/TRBV6-3	TRBD1	13	TRBJ2-7	NA	CASSTQGAHEQYF	TGTGCCAGCAGTACGCAGGGGGCCCACGAGCAGTACTTC
TRBV2	NA	13	TRBJ1-6	NA	CASSAGVNSPLHF	TGTGCCAGCAGTGCAGGGGTAAATTCACCCCTCCACTTT
TRBV7-2	TRBD2	15	TRBJ2-7	NA	CASSQSGARVREQYF	TGTGCCAGCAGCCAAAGCGGGGCCAGAGTAAGGGAGCAGTACTTC
TRBV25-1	NA	15	TRBJ2-1	NA	CASSVDGGAFNEQFF	TGTGCCAGTAGCGTTGATGGGGGGGCGTTCAATGAGCAGTTCTTC
TRBV15	TRBD1	16	TRBJ2-6	NA	CATSRGDRAGANVLTF	TGTGCCACCAGCAGGGGTGACAGGGCCGGGGCCAACGTCCTGACTTTC
TRBV23-1	NA	17	TRBJ1-1	few	CASSQSLWRGTNTEAFF	TGCGCCAGCAGTCAATCTCTTTGGAGGGGAACGAACACTGAAGCTTTCTTT
TRBV9	TRBD2	18	TRBJ2-1	NA	CASSGDGGDPTSYNEQFF	TGTGCCAGCAGCGGGGACGGGGGGGATCCCACCTCCTACAATGAGCAGTTCTTC
TRBV29-1	NA	13	TRBJ2-5	NA	CSASGLTLETQYF	TGCAGCGCCTCGGGACTTACCCTGGAGACCCAGTACTTC
TRBV3-1/TRBV3-2	NA	17	TRBJ1-4	NA	CASRPPGGTWRNEKLFF	TGTGCCAGCAGGCCTCCGGGGGGGACATGGCGGAATGAAAAACTGTTTTTT
TRBV7-9	TRBD1	16	TRBJ1-1	NA	CASSPQGQGLNTEAFF	TGTGCCAGCAGCCCCCAGGGACAGGGCTTGAACACTGAAGCTTTCTTT
TRBV7-9	NA	16	TRBJ1-2	NA	CASSLGMSRDYYGYTF	TGTGCCAGCAGCTTAGGGATGTCCAGGGACTACTATGGCTACACCTTC
TRBV30	NA	14	TRBJ1-3	few	CAWSVLTIGNTIYF	TGTGCCTGGAGTGTATTGACAATCGGAAACACCATATATTTT
TRBV6-2/TRBV6-3	TRBD1	19	TRBJ2-1	NA	CASSYSIGSTGSSYNEQFF	TGTGCCAGCAGTTACTCGATTGGGTCGACAGGGAGCTCCTACAATGAGCAGTTCTTC
TRBV5-4	NA	13	TRBJ1-2	NA	CASSLGQSYGYTF	TGTGCCAGCAGCTTAGGACAGTCCTATGGCTACACCTTC
TRBV27	NA	13	TRBJ2-7	NA	CASSLASGREQYF	TGTGCCAGCAGTTTAGCAAGCGGCCGGGAGCAGTACTTC
TRBV4-3	NA	13	TRBJ1-5	NA	CASSQDTGQPQHF	TGCGCCAGCAGCCAAGATACGGGACAGCCCCAGCATTTT
TRBV12-3/TRBV12-4	TRBD2	11	TRBJ2-3	NA	CASSLAATQYF	TGTGCCAGCAGCCTAGCGGCGACGCAGTATTTT
TRBV25-1	NA	16	TRBJ1-3	NA	CASSDSQGPSGNTIYF	TGTGCCAGCAGTGATTCACAGGGCCCCTCTGGAAACACCATATATTTT
TRBV6-5	NA	15	TRBJ2-2	NA	CASSSSGANTGELFF	TGTGCCAGCAGTTCCTCAGGAGCGAACACCGGGGAGCTGTTTTTT
TRBV6-5	NA	13	TRBJ2-1	NA	CASMSSTYNEQFF	TGTGCCAGCATGAGCTCGACCTACAATGAGCAGTTCTTC
TRBV7-2	NA	14	TRBJ1-2	NA	CASSLDGTRYGYTF	TGTGCCAGCAGCTTGGATGGAACGCGGTATGGCTACACCTTC
TRBV19	TRBD2	16	TRBJ2-3	once	CASTHLAGGSTDTQYF	TGTGCCAGTACTCACTTGGCGGGGGGTAGCACAGATACGCAGTATTTT
TRBV5-1	TRBD2	16	TRBJ2-3	NA	CASSLELAGNTDTQYF	TGCGCCAGCAGCTTGGAGTTAGCGGGGAACACAGATACGCAGTATTTT
TRBV7-2	TRBD2	15	TRBJ2-5	NA	CASSLQASGGETQYF	TGTGCCAGCAGCTTGCAGGCTAGCGGGGGTGAGACCCAGTACTTC
TRBV19	TRBD2	16	TRBJ2-7	NA	CASSINGGALSYEQYF	TGTGCCAGTAGTATTAACGGGGGGGCCCTCTCCTACGAGCAGTACTTC
TRBV5-1	NA	13	TRBJ1-6	NA	CASSQDSITPLHF	TGCGCCAGCAGCCAGGACAGTATTACACCCCTCCACTTT